This T cell receptor (beta chain) emerged from a study of memory CD4+ T cells and cytomegalovirus serostatus. TCRdb keeps only in-frame clones here, not all; method: immunoSEQ multiplex PCR. The sample contains some 60,000 clones, roughly three quarters of which appear only once. The CDR3 spans 14 residues. Per the germline V gene, CDR1 is SGHRS and CDR2 is YFSETQ. V was pared by 3 bases and J by 8 bases, with 6 bases of the junction left unmatched. Overall study results and limits: CD4+ memory repertoires contained 67 of 164 reported CMV TCRbeta sequences.

The table lists this clone with a count of one. Its antigen is unknown. The sort gate was single viable CD3+CD4+CD8-CD45RO+ cells for memory CD4+ T cells. Sequencing input: memory CD4+ T cells from blood. The TCR originated in an adult in good health and CMV-seronegative. The V call is TRBV5-1, the J call TRBJ2-1, with 9 bases fitting TRBD2. In DNA form, the CDR3 reads TGCGCCAGCAGCTGGGCTAGCGGGAAAGATGAGCAGTTCTTC. Translated, it gives CASSWASGKDEQFF.